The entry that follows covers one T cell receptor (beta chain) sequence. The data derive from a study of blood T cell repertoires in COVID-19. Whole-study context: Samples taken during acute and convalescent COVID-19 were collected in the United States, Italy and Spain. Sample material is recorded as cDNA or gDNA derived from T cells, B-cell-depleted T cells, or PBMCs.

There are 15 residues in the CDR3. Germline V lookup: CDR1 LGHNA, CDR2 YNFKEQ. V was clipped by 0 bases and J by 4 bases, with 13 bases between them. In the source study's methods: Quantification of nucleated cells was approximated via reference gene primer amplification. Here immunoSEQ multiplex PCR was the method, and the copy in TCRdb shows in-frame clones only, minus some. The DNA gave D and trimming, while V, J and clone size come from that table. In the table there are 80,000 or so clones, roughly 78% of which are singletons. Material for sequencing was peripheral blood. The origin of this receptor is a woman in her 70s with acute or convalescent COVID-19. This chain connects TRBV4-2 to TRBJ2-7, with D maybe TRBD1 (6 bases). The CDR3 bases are TGTGCCAGCAGCCAAGACAGGGTTAGGGGGTACGAGCAGTACTTC. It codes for CASSQDRVRGYEQYF.